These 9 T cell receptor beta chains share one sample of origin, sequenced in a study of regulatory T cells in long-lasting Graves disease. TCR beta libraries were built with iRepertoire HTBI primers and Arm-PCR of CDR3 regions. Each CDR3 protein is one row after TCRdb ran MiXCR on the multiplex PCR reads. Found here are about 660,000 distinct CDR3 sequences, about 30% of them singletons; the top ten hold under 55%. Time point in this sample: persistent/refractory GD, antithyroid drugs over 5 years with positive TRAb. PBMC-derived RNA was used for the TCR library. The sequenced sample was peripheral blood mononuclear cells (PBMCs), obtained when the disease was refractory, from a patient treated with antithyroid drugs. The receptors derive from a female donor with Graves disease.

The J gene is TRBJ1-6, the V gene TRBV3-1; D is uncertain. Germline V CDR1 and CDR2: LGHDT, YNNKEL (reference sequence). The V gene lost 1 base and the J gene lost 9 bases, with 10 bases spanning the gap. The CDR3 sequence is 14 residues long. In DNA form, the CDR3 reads TGTGCCAGCAGCCAAGTTGCGGGTAGTTCACCCCTCCACTTT. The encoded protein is CASSQVAGSSPLHF.

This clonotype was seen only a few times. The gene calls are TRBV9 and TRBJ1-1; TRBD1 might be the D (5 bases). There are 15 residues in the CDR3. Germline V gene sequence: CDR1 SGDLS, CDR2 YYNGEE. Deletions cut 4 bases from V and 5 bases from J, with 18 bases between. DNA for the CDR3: TGTGCCAGCAGCCCCCGGGGGATTGCCGGAACTGAAGCTTTCTTT. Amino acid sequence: CASSPRGIAGTEAFF.

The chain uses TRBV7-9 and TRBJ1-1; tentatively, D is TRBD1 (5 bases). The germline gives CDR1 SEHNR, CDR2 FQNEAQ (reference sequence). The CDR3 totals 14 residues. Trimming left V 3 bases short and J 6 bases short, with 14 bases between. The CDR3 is CASSFRARDAEAFF. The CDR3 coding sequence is TGTGCCAGCAGCTTCAGGGCCCGGGACGCTGAAGCTTTCTTT.

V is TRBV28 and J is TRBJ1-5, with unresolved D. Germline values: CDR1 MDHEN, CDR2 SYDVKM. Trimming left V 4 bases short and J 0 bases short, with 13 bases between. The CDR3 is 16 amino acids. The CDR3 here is CASSSLVGDSNQPQHF. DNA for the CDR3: TGTGCCAGCAGTTCCCTAGTCGGAGATAGCAATCAGCCCCAGCATTTT.

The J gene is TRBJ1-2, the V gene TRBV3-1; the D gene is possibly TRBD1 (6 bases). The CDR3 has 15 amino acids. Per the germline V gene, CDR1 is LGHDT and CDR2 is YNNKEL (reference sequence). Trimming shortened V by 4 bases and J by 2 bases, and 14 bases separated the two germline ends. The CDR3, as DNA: TGTGCCAGCAGCCGGGGTACAGGGCTGAACTATGGCTACACCTTC. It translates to CASSRGTGLNYGYTF.

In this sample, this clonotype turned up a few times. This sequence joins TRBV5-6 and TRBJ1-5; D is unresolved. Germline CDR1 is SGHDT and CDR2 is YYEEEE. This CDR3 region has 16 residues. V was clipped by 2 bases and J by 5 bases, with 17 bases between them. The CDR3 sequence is CASSFRVSGVYQPQHF. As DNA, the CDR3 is TGTGCCAGCAGCTTCCGTGTTTCAGGCGTTTATCAGCCCCAGCATTTT.

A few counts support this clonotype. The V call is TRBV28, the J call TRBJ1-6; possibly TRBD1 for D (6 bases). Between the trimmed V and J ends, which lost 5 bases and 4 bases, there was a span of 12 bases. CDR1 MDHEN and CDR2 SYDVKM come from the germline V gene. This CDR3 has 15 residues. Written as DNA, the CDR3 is TGTGCCAGCAGTACCCCGACAGGTTATAATTCACCCCTCCACTTT. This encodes CASSTPTGYNSPLHF.

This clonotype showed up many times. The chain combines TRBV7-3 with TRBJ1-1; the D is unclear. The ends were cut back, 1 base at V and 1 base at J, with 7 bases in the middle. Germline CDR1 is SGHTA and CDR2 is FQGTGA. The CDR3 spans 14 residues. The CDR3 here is CASSLRAANTEAFF. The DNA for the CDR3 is TGTGCCAGCAGCTTAAGGGCGGCGAACACTGAAGCTTTCTTT.

The CDR3, as DNA: TGCAGTGCTAGAGGGGGGACTAGCGGGAGGGTAATCGAGACCCAGTACTTC. Its protein is CSARGGTSGRVIETQYF. V gene TRBV20-1 combines with J gene TRBJ2-5; 16 positions match TRBD2. The length of the CDR3 is 17 residues. With 1 base clipped from V and 5 bases from J, the junction kept 7 bases outside the gene matches. The germline V gene has CDR1 DFQATT and CDR2 SNEGSKA (reference sequence).